This T cell receptor beta chain was captured by sequencing in a study of cytotoxic CD8 clonotypes in ibrutinib-treated CLL. Study background: Responses: approximately 25 partial, 2 complete; after median around 70 months, approximately 15 stayed remitted, around twelve progressed.

A 1 in 200,000 to 1 in 1 million T cell depth was the sequencing target. The protocol was immunoSEQ multiplex PCR, while the TCRdb copy is restricted to in-frame clones and leaves out a portion. The sample includes 150,000 or so clones, 77% of them seen just once. This clone was found once. Its antigen is undetermined. General study points: Researchers report that baseline clonality outpaced age-matched healthy donors and tracked circulating CD8+ T-cell counts. Under treatment, the uncommon public clonotypes either contracted or remained stable.

The specimen was PBMCs, collected after 12 months of ibrutinib treatment. The source is a human donor with chronic lymphocytic leukemia.

The CDR3 bases are TGTGCCACCAGCAGAGATCGGCTAGCCTACAATGAGCAGTTCTTC. It specifies CATSRDRLAYNEQFF. This chain links TRBV15 with TRBJ2-1, with unresolved D. The germline gives CDR1 LNHNV, CDR2 YYDKDF (reference sequence). Trimming stripped 0 bases from V and 2 bases from J, with 8 bases between. This CDR3 is built from 15 residues. Filled out from reference TRBV15 and TRBJ2-1, the complete variable domain reads DAMVIQNPRYQVTQFGKPVTLSCSQTLNHNVMYWYQQKSSQAPKLLFHYYDKDFNNEADTPDNFQSRRPNTSFCFLDIRSPGLGDTAMYLCATSRDRLAYNEQFFGPGTRLTVL.